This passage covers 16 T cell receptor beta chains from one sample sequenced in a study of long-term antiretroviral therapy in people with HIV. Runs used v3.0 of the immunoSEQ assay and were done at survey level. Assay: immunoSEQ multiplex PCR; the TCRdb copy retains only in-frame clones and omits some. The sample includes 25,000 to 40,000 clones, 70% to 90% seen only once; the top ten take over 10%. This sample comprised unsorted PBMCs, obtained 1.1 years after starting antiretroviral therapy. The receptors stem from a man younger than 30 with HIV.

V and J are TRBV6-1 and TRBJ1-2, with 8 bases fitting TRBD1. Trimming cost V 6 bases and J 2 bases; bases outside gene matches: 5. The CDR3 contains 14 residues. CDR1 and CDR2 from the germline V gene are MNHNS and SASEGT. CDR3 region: CASRTRTGNYGYTF. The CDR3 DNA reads TGTGCCAGCAGAACTAGGACAGGGAACTATGGCTACACCTTC.

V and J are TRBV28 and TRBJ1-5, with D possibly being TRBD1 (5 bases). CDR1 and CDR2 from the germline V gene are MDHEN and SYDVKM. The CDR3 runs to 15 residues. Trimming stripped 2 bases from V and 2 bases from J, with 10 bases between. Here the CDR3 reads CASSLRTIGNQPQHF. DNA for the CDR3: TGTGCCAGCAGTTTAAGGACAATCGGCAATCAGCCCCAGCATTTT.

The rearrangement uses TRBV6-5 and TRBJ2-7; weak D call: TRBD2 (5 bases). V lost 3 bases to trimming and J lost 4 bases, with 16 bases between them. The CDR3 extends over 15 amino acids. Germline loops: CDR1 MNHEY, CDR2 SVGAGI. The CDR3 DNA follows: TGTGCCAGCAGTTATTTTCGGGGTAGAATGTACGAGCAGTACTTC. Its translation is CASSYFRGRMYEQYF.

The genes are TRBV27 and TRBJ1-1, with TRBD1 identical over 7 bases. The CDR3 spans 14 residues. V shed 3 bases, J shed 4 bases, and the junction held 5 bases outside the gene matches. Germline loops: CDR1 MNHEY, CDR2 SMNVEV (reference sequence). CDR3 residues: CASSLSQGGTEAFF. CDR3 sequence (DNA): TGTGCCAGCAGTTTGAGTCAGGGGGGCACTGAAGCTTTCTTT.

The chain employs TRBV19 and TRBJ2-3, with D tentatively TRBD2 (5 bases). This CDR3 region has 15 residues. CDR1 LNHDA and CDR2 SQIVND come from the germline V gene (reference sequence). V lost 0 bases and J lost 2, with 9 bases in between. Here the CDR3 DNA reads TGTGCCAGTAGTATAGATCGGACTTCCACAGATACGCAGTATTTT. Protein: CASSIDRTSTDTQYF.

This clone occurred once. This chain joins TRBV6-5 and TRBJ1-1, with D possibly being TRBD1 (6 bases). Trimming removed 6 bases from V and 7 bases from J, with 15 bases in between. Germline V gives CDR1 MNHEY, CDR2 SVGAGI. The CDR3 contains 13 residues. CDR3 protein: CASSRTGFGEAFF. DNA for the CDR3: TGTGCCAGCAGCAGAACAGGGTTTGGTGAAGCTTTCTTT.

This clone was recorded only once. The DNA for the CDR3 is TGTGCCAGCAGCCTGAGCGGGTCATTTCAGGAGACCCAGTACTTC. Amino acid sequence: CASSLSGSFQETQYF. V usage is TRBV7-3 and J usage is TRBJ2-5, with D possibly being TRBD2 (6 bases). The ends were cut back, 5 bases at V and 5 bases at J, with 18 bases in the middle. CDR3 length: 15 residues. The V gene's germline CDR1 is SGHTA and CDR2 FQGTGA.

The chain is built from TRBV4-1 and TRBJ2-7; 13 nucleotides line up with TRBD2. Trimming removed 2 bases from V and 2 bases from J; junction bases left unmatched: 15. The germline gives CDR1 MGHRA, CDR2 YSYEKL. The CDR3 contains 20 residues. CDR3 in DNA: TGCGCCAGCAGCCAACTTATGAGGACCTTACTAGCGGGAGGGCCCTACGAGCAGTACTTC. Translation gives CASSQLMRTLLAGGPYEQYF.

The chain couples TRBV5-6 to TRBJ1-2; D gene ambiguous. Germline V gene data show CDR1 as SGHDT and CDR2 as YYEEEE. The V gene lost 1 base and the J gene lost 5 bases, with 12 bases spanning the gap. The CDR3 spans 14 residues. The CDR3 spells CASSLRSPWYGYTF. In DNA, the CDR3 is TGTGCCAGCAGCTTGCGGTCCCCCTGGTATGGCTACACCTTC.

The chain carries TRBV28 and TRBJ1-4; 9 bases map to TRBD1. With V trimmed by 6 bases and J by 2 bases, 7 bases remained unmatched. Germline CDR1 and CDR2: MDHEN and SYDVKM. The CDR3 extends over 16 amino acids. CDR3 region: CASRQNRGRTNEKLFF. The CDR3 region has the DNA TGTGCCAGCAGACAGAACAGGGGGCGTACTAATGAAAAACTGTTTTTT.

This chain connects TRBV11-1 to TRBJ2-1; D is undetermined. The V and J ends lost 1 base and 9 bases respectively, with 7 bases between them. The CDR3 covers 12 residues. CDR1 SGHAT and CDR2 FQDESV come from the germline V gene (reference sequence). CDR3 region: CASSLVFREQFF. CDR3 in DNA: TGTGCCAGCAGCTTAGTTTTTCGTGAGCAGTTCTTC. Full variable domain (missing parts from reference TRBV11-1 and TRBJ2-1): EAEVAQSPRYKITEKSQAVAFWCDPISGHATLYWYRQILGQGPELLVQFQDESVVDDSQLPKDRFSAERLKGVDSTLKIQPAELGDSAMYLCASSLVFREQFFGPGTRLTVL.

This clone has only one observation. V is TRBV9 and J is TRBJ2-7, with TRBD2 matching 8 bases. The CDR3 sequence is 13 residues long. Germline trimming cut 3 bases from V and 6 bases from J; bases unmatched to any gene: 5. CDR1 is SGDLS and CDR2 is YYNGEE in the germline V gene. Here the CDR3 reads CASSEGTSVEQYF. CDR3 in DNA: TGTGCCAGCAGCGAGGGGACTAGTGTCGAGCAGTACTTC.

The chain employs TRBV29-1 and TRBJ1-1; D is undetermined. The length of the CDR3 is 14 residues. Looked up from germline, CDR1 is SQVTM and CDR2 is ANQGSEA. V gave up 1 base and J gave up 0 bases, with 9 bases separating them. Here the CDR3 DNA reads TGCAGCGTTGAAGGAATGCGTCTGAACACTGAAGCTTTCTTT. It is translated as CSVEGMRLNTEAFF.

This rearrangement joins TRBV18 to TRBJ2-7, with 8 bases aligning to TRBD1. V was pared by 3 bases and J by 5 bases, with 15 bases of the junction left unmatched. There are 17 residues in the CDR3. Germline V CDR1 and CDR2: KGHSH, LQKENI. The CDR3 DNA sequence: TGTGCCAGCTCACCCCTGGTAGGTCGGGACAGGACCCACGAGCAGTACTTC. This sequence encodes CASSPLVGRDRTHEQYF.

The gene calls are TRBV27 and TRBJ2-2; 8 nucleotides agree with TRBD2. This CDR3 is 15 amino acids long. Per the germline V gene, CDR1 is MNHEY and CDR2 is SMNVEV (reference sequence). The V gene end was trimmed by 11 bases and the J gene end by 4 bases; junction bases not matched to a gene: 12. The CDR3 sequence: CACKPLAGSTGELFF. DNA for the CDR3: TGTGCCTGCAAACCCTTAGCGGGGTCCACCGGGGAGCTGTTTTTT.

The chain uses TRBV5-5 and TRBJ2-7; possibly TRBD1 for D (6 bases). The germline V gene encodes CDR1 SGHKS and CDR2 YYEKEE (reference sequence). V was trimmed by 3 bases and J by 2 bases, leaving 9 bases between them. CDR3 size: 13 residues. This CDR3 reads CASSYGQTYEQYF. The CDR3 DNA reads TGTGCCAGCAGCTACGGACAGACCTACGAGCAGTACTTC.